The 8 T cell receptor beta chains below were found in one sample sequenced in a study of T-cell memory formation after mild COVID-19. TCRdb ran MiXCR on the 5' RACE reads and lists one entry per CDR3 protein. The table includes roughly 120,000 distinct CDR3 sequences, approximately 15% detected once. Sequenced sample: PBMCs or a T cell subset sorted from them (not recorded which). These receptors were taken from an adult woman who had mild COVID-19 (a few samples of this study predate the infection). Cell type and time point are not known.

The chain carries TRBV4-2 and TRBJ1-1; D is uncertain. Germline CDR1 is LGHNA and CDR2 is YNFKEQ. Trimming took 1 base from V and 4 from J, leaving 16 bases between them. The CDR3 extends over 16 amino acids. CDR3 amino acids: CASSQVIGGLRTEAFF. The CDR3 DNA reads as TGTGCCAGCAGCCAAGTTATCGGTGGACTTCGCACTGAAGCTTTCTTT.

This clonotype occurred a few times. V usage is TRBV5-1 and J usage is TRBJ1-1, with no clear D. CDR3 length: 14 residues. CDR1 SGHRS and CDR2 YFSETQ come from the germline V gene. Between the trimmed V and J ends, which lost 0 bases and 4 bases, there was a span of 10 bases. The CDR3 loop reads CASSLASRTTEAFF. In DNA form, the CDR3 reads TGCGCCAGCAGCTTGGCTTCCCGGACCACTGAAGCTTTCTTT.

In this sample, this clonotype turned up a few times. The chain carries TRBV12-3 or TRBV12-4 and TRBJ2-1; 11 bases are shared with TRBD2. After removal of 3 bases from V and 6 bases from J, the junction contained 10 bases not matched to a gene. The CDR3 length is 17 residues. DNA for the CDR3: TGTGCCAGCAGTTTGGGGCCACTAGCGGGAGTCCCCAATGAGCAGTTCTTC. Protein: CASSLGPLAGVPNEQFF.

This clonotype occurred a few times. The chain recombines TRBV12-3 or TRBV12-4 with TRBJ1-1; unclear D gene. Trimming removed 8 bases from V and 1 base from J, with 8 bases in between. The CDR3 runs 12 residues. The CDR3 sequence is CASGRKNTEAFF. DNA of the CDR3: TGTGCCAGCGGGCGTAAGAACACTGAAGCTTTCTTT.

This clonotype turned up a few times. V gene TRBV2 combines with J gene TRBJ1-5; TRBD1 matches at 7 bases. The J segment lost 3 bases and the V segment lost 6 bases, leaving 5 bases of the junction unmatched. The CDR3 extends over 14 amino acids. The germline CDR1 and CDR2 sequences are SNHLY and FYNNEI. CDR3 in amino acids: CASSGGTVNQPQHF. The CDR3 coding sequence is TGTGCCAGCAGCGGCGGGACAGTCAATCAGCCCCAGCATTTT.

This clonotype turned up a few times. The chain links TRBV30 to TRBJ2-1, with D hard to call. The CDR3 spans 13 residues. Germline CDR1 and CDR2: GTSNPN and SVGIG (reference sequence). V lost 0 bases, J lost 4 bases, and 7 bases lay in between. CDR3 amino acids: CAWSVGSYNEQFF. Here the CDR3 DNA reads TGTGCCTGGAGTGTAGGAAGTTACAATGAGCAGTTCTTC.

The chain recombines TRBV9 with TRBJ2-3; D ambiguous. Germline V gene sequence: CDR1 SGDLS, CDR2 YYNGEE. The CDR3 contains 14 residues. V was pared by 1 base and J by 5 bases, with 11 bases between. The CDR3 here is CASSVWGLEDTQYF. In DNA, the CDR3 is TGTGCCAGCAGCGTATGGGGTCTAGAAGATACGCAGTATTTT.

A few counts support this clonotype. This chain connects TRBV7-3 to TRBJ2-2; 10 bases line up with TRBD2. CDR3 length equals 17 residues. Losses at the gene ends were 1 base for V and 4 bases for J; bases not matched to a gene: 6. CDR1 is SGHTA and CDR2 is FQGTGA in the germline V gene. The chain's CDR3 is CASSLKAGGLATGELFF. The CDR3 coding sequence is TGTGCCAGCAGCTTAAAAGCGGGAGGGCTTGCCACCGGGGAGCTGTTTTTT. Using reference TRBV7-3 and TRBJ2-2 for the parts outside the CDR3, the full variable domain is GAGVSQTPSNKVTEKGKYVELRCDPISGHTALYWYRQSLGQGPEFLIYFQGTGAADDSGLPNDRFFAVRPEGSVSTLKIQRTERGDSAVYLCASSLKAGGLATGELFFGEGSRLTVL.